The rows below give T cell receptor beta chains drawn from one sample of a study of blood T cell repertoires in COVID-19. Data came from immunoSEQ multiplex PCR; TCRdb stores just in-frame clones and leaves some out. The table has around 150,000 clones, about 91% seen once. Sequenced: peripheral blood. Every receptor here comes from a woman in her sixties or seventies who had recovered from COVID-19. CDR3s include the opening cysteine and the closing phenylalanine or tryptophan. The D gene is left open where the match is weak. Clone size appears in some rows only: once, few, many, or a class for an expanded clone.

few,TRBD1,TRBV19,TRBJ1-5,CASSTPGTVFNQPQHF,TGTGCCAGTAGTACTCCAGGGACAGTCTTCAATCAGCCCCAGCATTTT
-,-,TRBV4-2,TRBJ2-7,CASSQDLISQADYEQYF,TGTGCCAGCAGCCAAGATCTAATAAGTCAGGCAGACTACGAGCAGTACTTC
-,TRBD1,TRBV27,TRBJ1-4,CASRGQGEPSTNEKLFF,TGTGCCAGCAGGGGACAGGGGGAACCTTCAACTAATGAAAAACTGTTTTTT
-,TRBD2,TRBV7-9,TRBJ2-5,CASSLRTGRETQYF,TGTGCCAGCAGCCTCCGGACCGGGAGGGAGACCCAGTACTTC
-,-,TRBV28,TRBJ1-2,CASSLRQGGYTF,TGTGCCAGCAGTTTAAGGCAGGGGGGCTACACCTTC
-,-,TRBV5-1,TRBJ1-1,CASKELTDTEAFF,TGCGCCAGCAAAGAGCTTACAGACACTGAAGCTTTCTTT
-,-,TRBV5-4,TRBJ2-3,CASSTKTGGGTDTQYF,TGTGCCAGCAGCACCAAAACAGGGGGGGGCACAGATACGCAGTATTTT
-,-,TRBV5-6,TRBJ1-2,CASSLQGPVRGYTF,TGTGCCAGCAGCTTGCAGGGGCCAGTCAGGGGCTACACCTTC
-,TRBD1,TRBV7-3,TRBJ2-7,CASSRDRGREQYF,TGTGCCAGCAGCCGGGACAGGGGGCGCGAGCAGTACTTC
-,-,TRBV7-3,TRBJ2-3,CASGGRATDTQYF,TGTGCCAGTGGGGGGAGAGCAACAGATACGCAGTATTTT
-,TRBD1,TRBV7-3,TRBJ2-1,CASSLTGGFYNEQFF,TGTGCCAGCAGCTTGACAGGGGGTTTCTACAATGAGCAGTTCTTC
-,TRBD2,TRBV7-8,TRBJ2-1,CASSLGLALGNEQFF,TGTGCCAGCAGCTTGGGACTAGCGCTGGGCAATGAGCAGTTCTTC
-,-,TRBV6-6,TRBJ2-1,CASSYGGGARNEQFF,TGTGCCAGCAGTTACGGGGGGGGCGCGCGGAATGAGCAGTTCTTC
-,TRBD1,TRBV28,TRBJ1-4,CASAYGTGFNEKLFF,TGTGCCAGCGCTTACGGGACAGGGTTTAATGAAAAACTGTTTTTT
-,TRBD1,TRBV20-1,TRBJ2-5,CSASQSTGQETQYF,TGCAGTGCTAGTCAATCGACAGGGCAAGAGACCCAGTACTTC
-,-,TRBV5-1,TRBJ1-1,CASSLAATYTEAFF,TGCGCCAGCAGCTTGGCCGCGACTTACACTGAAGCTTTCTTT
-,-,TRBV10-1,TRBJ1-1,CASSGTGRNTEAFF,TGCGCCAGCAGTGGAACAGGACGTAACACTGAAGCTTTCTTT
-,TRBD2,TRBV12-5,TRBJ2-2,CASGRGGTAANTGELFF,TGTGCTAGTGGGCGGGGGGGGACGGCGGCGAACACCGGGGAGCTGTTTTTT
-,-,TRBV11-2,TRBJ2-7,CASSEQNYEQYF,TGTGCCAGCAGCGAGCAAAACTACGAGCAGTACTTC
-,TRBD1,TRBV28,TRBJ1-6,CASSLSGQGNSPLHF,TGTGCCAGCAGTCTTTCGGGACAGGGGAACTCACCCCTCCACTTT
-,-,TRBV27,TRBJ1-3,CASSLTAGPGNTIYF,TGTGCCAGCAGTTTAACGGCGGGCCCTGGAAACACCATATATTTT
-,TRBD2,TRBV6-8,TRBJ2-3,CASSQRGSTDTQYF,TGTGCCAGCAGCCAGCGGGGGAGCACAGATACGCAGTATTTT
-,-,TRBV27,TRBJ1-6,CASSSGKLRSPLHF,TGTGCCAGCAGTTCGGGAAAACTTCGTTCACCCCTCCACTTT
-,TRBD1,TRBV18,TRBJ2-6,CASSEQGPFSGANVLTF,TGTGCCAGCTCTGAACAGGGGCCCTTCTCTGGGGCCAACGTCCTGACTTTC